This T cell receptor (beta chain) was recorded in a study of beta chain features in type 1 diabetes. Study-level findings and limits: Shorter TCRB CDR3s, moderately but significantly so, were found in Type 1 diabetes patients in all four CD4+ subsets. Shorter templates may be favored by PCR, equally so in patients and controls.

The sequenced template was cDNA made from the entire isolated RNA. Assay: immunoSEQ multiplex PCR; the TCRdb copy retains only in-frame clones and omits some. The data contain over 600,000 clones, 9.5% to 15% of them seen just once; the ten biggest clones take up over 0.1%. V was pared by 0 bases and J by 3 bases, with 6 bases of the junction left unmatched. The CDR3 has 19 residues. CDR1 and CDR2 from the germline V gene are LGHNA and YSLEER. This clone has more than one count but fewer than ten. Its antigen is not identified. This sequence joins TRBV4-3 and TRBJ2-3, with TRBD2 identical over 16 bases. The TCR was taken from a man aged 25-40 years with type 1 diabetes. Sequencing was done on a sample of naive CD4+ T cells from blood. Here the CDR3 DNA reads TGCGCCAGCAGCCAAGACATAACGGGACTAGCGGGGGGGACAGATACGCAGTATTTT. This sequence encodes CASSQDITGLAGGTDTQYF.